This T cell receptor beta chain is drawn from a study of blood T cell repertoires in COVID-19. Study details: Italy, Spain and the United States were the sources of the convalescent and acute COVID-19 samples. PBMCs, B-cell-depleted T cells, or T cells were the source of the cDNA or gDNA that made up the material.

The CDR3 length is 14 residues. Germline assignment: CDR1 MNHEY and CDR2 SVGEGT. V lost 4 bases to trimming and J lost 2 bases; unmatched junction nucleotides: 5. In the authors' methods: Amplification of reference gene primers was used by the study to estimate nucleated cell counts. TCRdb's table, derived via immunoSEQ multiplex PCR, lists solely in-frame clones and lacks some. That table supplies the V and J calls and clone size; D and trimming were determined from the DNA. Of 170,000 or so clones listed, approximately 81% are singletons. The rearrangement links TRBV6-2 or TRBV6-3 to TRBJ2-7; the match to TRBD1 covers 7 bases. Input material: peripheral blood. This receptor was taken from a man younger than 35 with active or convalescent COVID-19. The CDR3: CASSSWDRPYEQYF. The CDR3 nucleotides are TGTGCCAGCAGTTCCTGGGACAGACCCTACGAGCAGTACTTC.